This T cell receptor (beta chain) comes out of a study of neurological immune-mediated disorders. Trimming at V came to 6 bases and at J to 6 bases, leaving 13 bases not matched to a gene. This CDR3 is built from 14 residues. The germline gives CDR1 DFQATT, CDR2 SNEGSKA (reference sequence). TCRdb reprocessed the 5' RACE reads with MiXCR, giving one entry per CDR3 protein. The sample has tens of thousands of distinct CDR3 sequences; 15% to 20% are singletons. This clonotype was observed many times. The sequenced sample was PBMCs. The chain joins TRBV20-1 to TRBJ1-1; 7 nucleotides match TRBD1. This sequence was found in a woman aged 40 to 50 in good health. CDR3 nucleotide sequence: TGCAGTGCCACGCCAACAGGGGATGTTCCTGAAGCTTTCTTT. Amino acids: CSATPTGDVPEAFF.